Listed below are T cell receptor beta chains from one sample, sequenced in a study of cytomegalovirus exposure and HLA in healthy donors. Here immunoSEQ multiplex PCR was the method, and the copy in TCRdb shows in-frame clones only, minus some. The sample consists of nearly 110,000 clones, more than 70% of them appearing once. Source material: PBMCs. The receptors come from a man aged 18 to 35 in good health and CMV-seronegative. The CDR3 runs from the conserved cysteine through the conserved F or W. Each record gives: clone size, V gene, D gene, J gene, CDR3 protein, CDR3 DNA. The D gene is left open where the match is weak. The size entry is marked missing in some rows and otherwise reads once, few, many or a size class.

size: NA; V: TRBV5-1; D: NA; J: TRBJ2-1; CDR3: CASSSDGRGEQFF; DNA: TGCGCCAGCAGCTCGGACGGCAGGGGTGAGCAGTTCTTC
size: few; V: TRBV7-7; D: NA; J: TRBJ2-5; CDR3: CASSLEDRQQETQYF; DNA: TGTGCCAGCAGCTTAGAAGACAGGCAACAGGAGACCCAGTACTTC
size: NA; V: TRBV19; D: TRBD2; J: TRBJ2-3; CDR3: CASSVTGLVADTQYF; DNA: TGTGCCAGTAGTGTCACGGGACTAGTCGCAGATACGCAGTATTTT
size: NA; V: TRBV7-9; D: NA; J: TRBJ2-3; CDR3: CASTQTRTSSTDTQYF; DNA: TGTGCCAGCACCCAAACCCGGACTTCTAGCACAGATACGCAGTATTTT
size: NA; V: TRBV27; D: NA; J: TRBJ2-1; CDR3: CASRRGPYNEQFF; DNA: TGTGCCAGCAGGCGGGGGCCCTACAATGAGCAGTTCTTC
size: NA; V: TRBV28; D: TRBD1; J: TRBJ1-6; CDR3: CASSFPDRDSSPLHF; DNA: TGTGCCAGCAGTTTCCCGGACAGGGATAGTTCACCCCTCCACTTT
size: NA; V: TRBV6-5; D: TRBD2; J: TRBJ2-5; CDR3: CASSPTVAGVETQYF; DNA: TGTGCCAGCAGCCCTACCGTAGCGGGGGTAGAGACCCAGTACTTC
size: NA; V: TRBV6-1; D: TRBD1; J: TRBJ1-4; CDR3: CASSVSGGPNEKLFF; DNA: TGTGCCAGCAGTGTATCAGGGGGACCGAATGAAAAACTGTTTTTT
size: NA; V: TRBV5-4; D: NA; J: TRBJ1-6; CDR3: CASSWVRESDSPLHF; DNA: TGTGCCAGCAGTTGGGTTAGGGAGAGTGATTCACCCCTCCACTTT
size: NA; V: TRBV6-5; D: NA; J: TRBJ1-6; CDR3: CASSYSSGGAYSPLHF; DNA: TGTGCCAGCAGTTACTCCTCGGGGGGGGCTTATTCACCCCTCCACTTT
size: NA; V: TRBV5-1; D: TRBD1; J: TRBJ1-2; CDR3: CASSLGQGAYGYTF; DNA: TGCGCCAGCAGCTTGGGACAGGGCGCCTATGGCTACACCTTC
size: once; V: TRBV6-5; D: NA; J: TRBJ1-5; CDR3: CASSYDRNQPQHF; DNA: TGTGCCAGCAGTTACGACAGGAATCAGCCCCAGCATTTT
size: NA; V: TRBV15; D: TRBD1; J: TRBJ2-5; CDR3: CATSSGTGTWETQYF; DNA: TGTGCCACCAGCTCCGGGACAGGGACGTGGGAGACCCAGTACTTC
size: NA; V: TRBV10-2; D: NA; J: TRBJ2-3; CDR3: CASSEWDWGVTDTQYF; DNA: TGCGCCAGCAGTGAGTGGGACTGGGGAGTCACAGATACGCAGTATTTT
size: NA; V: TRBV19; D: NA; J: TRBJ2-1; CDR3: CASSIVLARHNEQFF; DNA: TGTGCCAGTAGTATTGTGCTAGCCCGACACAATGAGCAGTTCTTC
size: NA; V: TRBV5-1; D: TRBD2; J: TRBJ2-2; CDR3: CASSTGLAGGPSTGELFF; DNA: TGCGCCAGCAGCACCGGACTAGCGGGGGGGCCATCCACCGGGGAGCTGTTTTTT
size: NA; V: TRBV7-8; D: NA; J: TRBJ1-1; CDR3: CASSLDVRDPQMGGTEAFF; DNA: TGTGCCAGCAGCTTAGATGTCAGGGATCCCCAGATGGGTGGCACTGAAGCTTTCTTT
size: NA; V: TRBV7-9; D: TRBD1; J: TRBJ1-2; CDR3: CASSLDRGSGYTF; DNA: TGTGCCAGCAGCTTGGACAGGGGCAGTGGCTACACCTTC
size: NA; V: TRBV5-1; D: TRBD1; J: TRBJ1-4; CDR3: CASSLGTGGFANEKLFF; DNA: TGCGCCAGCAGCTTGGGGACAGGGGGCTTCGCCAATGAAAAACTGTTTTTT
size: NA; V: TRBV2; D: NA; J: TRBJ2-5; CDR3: CASSEVETQYF; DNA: TGTGCCAGCTCCGAGGTAGAGACCCAGTACTTC
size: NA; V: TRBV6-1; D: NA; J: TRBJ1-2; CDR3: CASSVAVGQGNYGYPF; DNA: NA
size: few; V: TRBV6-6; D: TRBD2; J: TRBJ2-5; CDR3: CASSGEGREYQETQYF; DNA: TGTGCCAGCAGCGGGGAGGGCAGAGAGTACCAAGAGACCCAGTACTTC
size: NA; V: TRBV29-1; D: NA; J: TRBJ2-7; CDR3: CSVEGSAPNEQYF; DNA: TGCAGCGTTGAAGGCTCAGCGCCCAACGAGCAGTACTTC
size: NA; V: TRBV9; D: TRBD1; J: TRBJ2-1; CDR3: CASSVPRDRETNEQFF; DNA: TGTGCCAGCAGCGTCCCCCGGGACAGGGAAACCAATGAGCAGTTCTTC
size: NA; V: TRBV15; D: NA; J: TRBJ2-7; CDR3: CATSRDRVYEQYF; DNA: TGTGCCACCAGCAGAGACCGAGTCTACGAGCAGTACTTC
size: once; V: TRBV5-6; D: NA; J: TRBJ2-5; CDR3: CASSAEETQYF; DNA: TGTGCCAGCAGCGCAGAAGAGACCCAGTACTTC
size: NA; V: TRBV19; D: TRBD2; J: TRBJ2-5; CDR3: CASSSASGGLQETQYF; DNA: TGTGCCAGTAGTAGTGCTAGCGGGGGCCTCCAAGAGACCCAGTACTTC
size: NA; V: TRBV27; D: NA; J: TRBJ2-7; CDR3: CASSSRDWTYEQYF; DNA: TGTGCCAGCAGTTCACGGGACTGGACTTACGAGCAGTACTTC
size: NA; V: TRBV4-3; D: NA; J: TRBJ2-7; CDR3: CASSQEGRGYEQYF; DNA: TGCGCCAGCAGCCAAGAGGGCAGGGGCTACGAGCAGTACTTC
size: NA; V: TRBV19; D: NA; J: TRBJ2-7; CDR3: CASSRPTGTANEQYF; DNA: TGTGCCAGTAGTAGACCTACCGGGACTGCCAACGAGCAGTACTTC
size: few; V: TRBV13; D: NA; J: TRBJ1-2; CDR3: CASSPRVGAVDGYTF; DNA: TGTGCCAGCAGCCCCCGGGTAGGGGCAGTCGATGGCTACACCTTC
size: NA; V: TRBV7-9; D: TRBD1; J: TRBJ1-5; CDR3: CASTPGTGGQPQHF; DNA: TGTGCCAGCACCCCGGGGACAGGGGGACAGCCCCAGCATTTT
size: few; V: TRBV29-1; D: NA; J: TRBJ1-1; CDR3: CSVLDSIAFF; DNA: TGCAGCGTCCTCGACAGCATTGCTTTCTTT
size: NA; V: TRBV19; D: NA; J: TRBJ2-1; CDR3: CASRPGYNEQFF; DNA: TGTGCCAGCCGCCCCGGGTACAATGAGCAGTTCTTC
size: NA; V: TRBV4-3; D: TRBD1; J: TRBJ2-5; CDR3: CASSQETGKETQYF; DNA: TGCGCCAGCAGCCAAGAGACAGGGAAAGAGACCCAGTACTTC
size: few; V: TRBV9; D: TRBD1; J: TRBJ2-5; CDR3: CASSVGGRPGGTQYF; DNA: TGTGCCAGCAGCGTAGGTGGTCGGCCAGGGGGGACCCAGTACTTC
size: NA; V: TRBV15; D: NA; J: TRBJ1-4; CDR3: CATSPQIGGANEKLFF; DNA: TGTGCCACCAGCCCCCAAATCGGGGGGGCTAATGAAAAACTGTTTTTT
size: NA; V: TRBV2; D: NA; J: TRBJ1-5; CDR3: CASSDRGNSNQPQHF; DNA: TGTGCCAGCAGTGACCGAGGGAATAGCAATCAGCCCCAGCATTTT
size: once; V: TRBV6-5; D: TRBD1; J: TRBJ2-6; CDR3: CASRGTASGANVLTF; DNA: TGTGCCAGCAGAGGGACAGCCTCTGGGGCCAACGTCCTGACTTTC